This note documents a single TCR beta chain sequence. It has no known antigen specificity. No base quality information exists; no much larger clone differs at one position. Following the manufacturer's instructions, TCR beta CDR3 regions were amplified by multiplex PCR with the immunoSEQ immune profiling system. An Illumina NextSeq system was used to carry out the sequencing. The paper's data handling went like this. Sequence data were processed on the immunoSEQ Analyzer platform, and clonality was computed as the square root of Simpson's index of productive rearrangements. Similarity in V and J usage was quantified by Jensen-Shannon distance, and CDR3 generation probabilities were calculated with OLGA. The researchers looked up shared CDR3 sequences in the immuneACCESS database (August 2020) and in VDJdb (December 2020). TCRdb holds this immuneACCESS table with in-frame rearrangements only. Some clones are missing; in checked studies, unresolved V genes explain under half, and the rest has no known cause. That table furnishes V, J and clone size, whereas the DNA furnished D and trimming. The sample table contains about 14,000 clones; only one count was recorded for about 93% of them. Clones ranked in the top ten supply 8% to 9.5% of the sample.

The data belong to a study of monozygotic twins with cystic fibrosis (dated by TCRdb to the early 2020s). For the study in its entirety: About 3 micrograms of fragmented DNA went through 15 PCR cycles to produce barcoded libraries. The study compared TCR beta repertoires within and between 16 monozygotic twin pairs with cystic fibrosis to assess genetic influence on V and J gene usage. The cohort comprised ten female and six male twin pairs aged roughly 2.0 to 36.4 years, median 9.1 years, mostly children and adolescents. On the day blood was drawn, the twins' weight-for-height and FEVPerc (FEV1 disease centile) were ranked against those of the 800 to 1,100 cohort participants. Data for three of the twin pairs had been reported previously in another context.

From V the trimming removes 1 base and from J it removes 7 bases, while the gene matches leave 7 bases of the junction unaccounted for. The germline V gene encodes CDR1 MGHRA and CDR2 YSYEKL. Counted from cysteine to phenylalanine, this CDR3 has 14 amino acids. Only CDR3 DNA remains: 42 bases, in frame from the first base. Summary of the overall study and its limitations: The greatest similarity to the co-twin was observed for V gene usage in 13 of 16 pairs and for J usage in 8 of 16 pairs, which suggested genetic constraints. No association turned up between shared CDR3 numbers and age, concordance or disease severity, and the cohort was small. Simpson clonality was generally low (median 0.0095), suggesting a naive-dominated repertoire, with higher clonality in the most severely affected patients. Monozygotic CF twin pairs shared significantly more nucleotide-identical clonotypes within each pair than unrelated CF individuals shared with one another (P = 0.000026, Mann-Whitney).

The twin pairs came from the European Cystic Fibrosis Twin and Sibling Study Cohort, which recruited patients from more than 150 CF clinics across 14 European countries. Both zygosity and CFTR genotype were checked in-house, and zygosity was tested with multiplex PCR across nine short tandem repeat loci. Peripheral blood was sampled from each twin, with clinical parameters recorded on the day of blood sampling. Genomic DNA was isolated from peripheral blood cells with phenol/chloroform and kept in TE buffer at 4 degrees C. The source is a girl aged 2-15 years with cystic fibrosis. The sample comprised blood. The chain links TRBV4-1 with TRBJ2-7; TRBD1 matches 7 bases in the middle. The CDR3 in this case is CASSQVQGLREQYF. The DNA reads TGCGCCAGCAGCCAAGTACAGGGGTTACGGGAGCAGTACTTC.